This TCR beta chain was obtained from a study of blood T cells in healthy people across ages. Whenever a sample was processed, at least 7 million PBMCs were isolated. A remark on this clonotype: Its matching antigen is unknown.

Germline loops: CDR1 DFQATT, CDR2 SNEGSKA (reference sequence). Trimming pared 1 base from V and 5 bases from J, leaving 14 bases between. The CDR3 runs to 14 residues. A second PCR, run for roughly 7 to 12 cycles, used a sample-barcoded 5' primer plus a J-beta primer mix. Every sample gave at least 3 million paired-end reads containing CDR3. One entry per CDR3 protein, called by TCRdb with MiXCR from the 5' RACE reads. The sample yields some 800,000 distinct CDR3 sequences, around 25% seen once. Broader study findings: Unsorted PBMC material precluded a definitive naive versus antigen-experienced comparison.

These data were likewise used in another study, on T cells of mothers and their children. That source notes: For unrelated pairs as for related ones, thymic selection shapes TCR recombination output similarly.

The rearrangement uses TRBV20-1 and TRBJ1-2, with unresolved D. This TCR came from a boy aged 5-17 years in good health. The sequenced material came from blood. This chain's CDR3 is CSARAPDGPYGYTF. In DNA form, the CDR3 reads TGCAGTGCTAGAGCCCCGGACGGGCCATATGGCTACACCTTC.